This record covers a single T cell receptor (beta chain). The target antigen is unknown. TCRdb ran MiXCR on the reads and lists one entry per CDR3 protein. The sample consists of 370,000 or so distinct CDR3 sequences, 34% of them appearing once. This CDR3 has 14 amino acids. Germline CDR1 and CDR2: MDHEN and SYDVKM. Trimming took off 4 bases at V and 2 bases at J, with 11 bases between the two ends. The data originate from a study of T cell repertoires in cytomegalovirus infection. Background on the study: In the study, CMV epitopes included recently identified HLA-C-restricted and well-studied HLA-B-restricted ones.

Specimen: cultured PBMCs, collected from culture after CMV antigen stimulation. This TCR was recovered from a human donor in good health (CMV status not recorded). Some clones in this sample may be carry-over from other donors' samples. J is TRBJ2-5 and V is TRBV28; D ambiguous. The CDR3 DNA is TGTGCCAGCAGTTCCCCCGGAATGCAAGAGACCCAGTACTTC. It yields the protein CASSSPGMQETQYF.